The T cell receptor beta chain under discussion was sequenced for a study of blood T cells in healthy people across ages. The authors ran a second PCR of about 6 to 11 cycles using a sample-barcoded 5' primer and a J-beta primer mix. TCRdb re-called the 5' RACE reads through MiXCR, storing one row per CDR3 protein. The sample includes fewer than 1,200,000 distinct CDR3 sequences, around 25% of them seen just once. V lost 7 bases and J lost 4, with 11 bases in between. Germline V gives CDR1 SNHLY, CDR2 FYNNEI. The CDR3 sequence is 13 residues long. This clonotype was observed once. The same data also contributed to another study, on T cells of mothers and their children. That report notes: Samples were obtained from three healthy Caucasian mothers and their six children. Primer M1S, used in the second PCR, introduced sample barcodes and 2-4 random nucleotides. Mothers and children who were related shared slightly more overlap than unrelated pairs, but not significantly more.

Sequenced: blood. The clonotype originates from a girl aged 2-15 years in good health. The chain links TRBV2 to TRBJ1-5; D is perhaps TRBD1 (6 bases). CDR3 coding DNA: TGTGCCAGCAAAGGACAGCCGAATCAGCCCCAGCATTTT. Protein: CASKGQPNQPQHF.